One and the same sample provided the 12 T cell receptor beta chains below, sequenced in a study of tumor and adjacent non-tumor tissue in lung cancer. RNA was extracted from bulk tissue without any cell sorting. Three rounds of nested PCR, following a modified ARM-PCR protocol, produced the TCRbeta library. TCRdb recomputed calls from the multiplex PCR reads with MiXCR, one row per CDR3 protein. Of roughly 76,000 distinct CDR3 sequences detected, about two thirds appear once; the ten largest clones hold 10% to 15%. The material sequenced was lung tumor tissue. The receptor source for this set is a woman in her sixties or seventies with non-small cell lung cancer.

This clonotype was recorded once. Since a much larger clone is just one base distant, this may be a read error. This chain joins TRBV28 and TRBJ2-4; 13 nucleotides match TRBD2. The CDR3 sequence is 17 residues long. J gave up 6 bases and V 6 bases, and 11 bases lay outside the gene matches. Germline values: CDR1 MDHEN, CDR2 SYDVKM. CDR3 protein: CASRSGLAGVIRNIQYF. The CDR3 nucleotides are TGTGCCAGCAGATCTGGACTAGCGGGAGTGATCAGAAACATTCAGTACTTC.

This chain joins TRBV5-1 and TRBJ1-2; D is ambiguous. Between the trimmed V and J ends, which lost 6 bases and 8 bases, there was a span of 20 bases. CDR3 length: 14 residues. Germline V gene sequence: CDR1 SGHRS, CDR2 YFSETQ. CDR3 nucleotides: TGCGCCAGCACCCCGGCGGTCGCAAAATACGGCTACACCTTC. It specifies CASTPAVAKYGYTF.

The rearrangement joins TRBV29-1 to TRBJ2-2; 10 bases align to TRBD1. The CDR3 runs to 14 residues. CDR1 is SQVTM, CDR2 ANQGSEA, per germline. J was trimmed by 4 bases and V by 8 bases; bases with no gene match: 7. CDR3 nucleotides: TGCAGCTTCCTCGGGGACAGGGGCACCGGGGAGCTGTTTTTT. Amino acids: CSFLGDRGTGELFF.

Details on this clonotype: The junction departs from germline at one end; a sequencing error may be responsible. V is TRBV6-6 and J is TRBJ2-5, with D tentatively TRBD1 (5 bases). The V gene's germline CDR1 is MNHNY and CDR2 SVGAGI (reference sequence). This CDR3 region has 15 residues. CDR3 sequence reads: CDSSSELGAASRLCF. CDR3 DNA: TGTGACAGCAGTTCCGAATTAGGGGCAGCTTCACGCCTGTGCTTC.

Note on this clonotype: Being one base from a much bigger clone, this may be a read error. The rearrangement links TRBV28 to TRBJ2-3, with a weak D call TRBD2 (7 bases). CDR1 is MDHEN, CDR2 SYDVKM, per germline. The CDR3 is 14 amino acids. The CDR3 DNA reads TGTGCCAGCAATCCGCCGGGGGGCACAGATACGCAGTTTTTT. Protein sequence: CASNPPGGTDTQFF.

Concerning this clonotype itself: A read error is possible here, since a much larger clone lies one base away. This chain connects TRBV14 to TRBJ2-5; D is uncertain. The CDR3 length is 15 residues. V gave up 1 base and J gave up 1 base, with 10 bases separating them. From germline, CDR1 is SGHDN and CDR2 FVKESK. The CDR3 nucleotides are TGTGCCAGCAGCCAAGCCGTGGACGGCCAAGAGACCCAGTACTTC. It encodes CASSQAVDGQETQYF. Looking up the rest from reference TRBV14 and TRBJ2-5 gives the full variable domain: EAGVTQFPSHSVIEKGQTVTLRCDPISGHDNLYWYRRVMGKEIKFLLHFVKESKQDESGMPNNRFLAERTGGTYSTLKVQPAELEDSGVYFCASSQAVDGQETQYFGPGTRLLVL.

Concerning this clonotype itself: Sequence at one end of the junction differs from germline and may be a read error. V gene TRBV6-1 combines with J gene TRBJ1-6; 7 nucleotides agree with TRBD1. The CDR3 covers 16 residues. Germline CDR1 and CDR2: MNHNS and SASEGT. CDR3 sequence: CASSPKRGPYDSPLHF. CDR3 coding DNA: TGCGCCAGCAGTCCAAAGAGGGGGCCTTATGATTCACCCCTCCACTTT.

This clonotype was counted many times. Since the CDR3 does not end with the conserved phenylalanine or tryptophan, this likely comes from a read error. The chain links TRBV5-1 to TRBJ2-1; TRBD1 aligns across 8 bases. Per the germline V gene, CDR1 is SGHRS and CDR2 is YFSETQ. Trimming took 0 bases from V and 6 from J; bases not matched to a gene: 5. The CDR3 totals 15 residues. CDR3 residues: CASSLDGQGVNEQFL. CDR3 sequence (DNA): TGCGCCAGCAGCTTGGATGGACAGGGAGTCAATGAGCAGTTCCTC.

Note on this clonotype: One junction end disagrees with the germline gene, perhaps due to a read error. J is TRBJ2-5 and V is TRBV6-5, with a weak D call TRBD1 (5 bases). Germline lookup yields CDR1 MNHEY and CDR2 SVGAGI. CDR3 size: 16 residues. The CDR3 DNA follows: TGCGCCAACAGTTACTCGTACAGGTCAAGCCAAGAGACCCAGTACTTT. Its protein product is CANSYSYRSSQETQYF.

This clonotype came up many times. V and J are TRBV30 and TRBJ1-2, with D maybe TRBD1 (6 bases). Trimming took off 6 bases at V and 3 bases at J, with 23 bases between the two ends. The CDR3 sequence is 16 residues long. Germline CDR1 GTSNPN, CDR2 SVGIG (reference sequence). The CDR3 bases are TGTGCCTGCTGGCCGAGGTCGGGAAACAGGGACTATGGCTACACCTTC. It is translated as CACWPRSGNRDYGYTF.

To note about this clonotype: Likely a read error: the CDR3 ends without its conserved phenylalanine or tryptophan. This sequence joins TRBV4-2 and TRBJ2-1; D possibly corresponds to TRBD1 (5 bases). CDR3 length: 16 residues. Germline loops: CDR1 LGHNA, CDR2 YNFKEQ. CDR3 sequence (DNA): TGTCCCAGCAGCCGCGGAACATGGGGCACCGACAATGAGCAGTTCATC. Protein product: CPSSRGTWGTDNEQFI.

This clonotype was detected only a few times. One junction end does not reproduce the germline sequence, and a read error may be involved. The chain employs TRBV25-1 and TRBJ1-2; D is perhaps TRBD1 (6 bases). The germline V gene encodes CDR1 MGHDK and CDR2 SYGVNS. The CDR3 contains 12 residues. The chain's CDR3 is CVSSRGGDGYTF. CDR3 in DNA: TGTGTCAGCAGTCGCGGGGGCGATGGCTACACCTTC.